These 22 T cell receptor beta chains were sequenced from one sample in a study of blood T cells in healthy people across ages. PCR was performed a second time for about 6 to 11 cycles using a sample-barcoded 5' primer and a J-beta primer mix. TCRdb reprocessed the 5' RACE reads with MiXCR, giving one entry per CDR3 protein. The data contain under 2,000,000 distinct CDR3 sequences, roughly 50% of them singletons. What was sequenced was blood. These receptor sequences come from a woman between 40 and 55 years old in good health.

This chain connects TRBV27 to TRBJ2-5; D is tentatively TRBD1 or TRBD2 (5 bases each). There are 15 residues in the CDR3. Trimming cost V 5 bases and J 0 bases, with 13 bases left between them. In germline, CDR1 is MNHEY, CDR2 SMNVEV (reference sequence). For the CDR3, the DNA is TGTGCCAGCAGTCCGGGGCGGACGGACCAAGAGACCCAGTACTTC. Encoded protein: CASSPGRTDQETQYF.

The V gene is TRBV28, the J gene TRBJ2-7; D is uncertain. The J call may be in error: the DNA end matches TRBJ2-5 better. Germline V gene sequence: CDR1 MDHEN, CDR2 SYDVKM. This CDR3 spans 15 amino acids. The CDR3 reads CASSLAGPSGETQYF. The CDR3 bases are TGTGCCAGCAGTTTAGCAGGCCCGTCGGGAGAGACCCAGTACTTC.

This clonotype was picked up many times. A much larger clone sits a single nucleotide away, making a read error possible. The chain is built from TRBV9 and TRBJ2-3; TRBD2 might be the D (5 bases). The CDR3 spans 14 residues. The V end lost 0 bases, the J end lost 0 bases, and 5 bases lay between the germline ends. Germline CDR1 SGDLS, CDR2 YYNGEE. In DNA, the CDR3 is TGTGCCAGCAGCGTAGGGACTAGCACAGATACGCAGTATTTT. Translating gives CASSVGTSTDTQYF.

For the CDR3, the DNA is TGTGCCAGCAGCCCCGCCGACAGGGCCTACGAGCAGTACTTC. Its protein is CASSPADRAYEQYF. The chain uses TRBV5-5 and TRBJ2-7; 7 nucleotides line up with TRBD1. The germline gives CDR1 SGHKS, CDR2 YYEKEE (reference sequence). V shed 4 bases, J shed 2 bases, and the junction held 6 bases outside the gene matches. This CDR3 comprises 14 residues. Complete variable domain (other parts from reference TRBV5-5 and TRBJ2-7): DAGVTQSPTHLIKTRGQQVTLRCSPISGHKSVSWYQQVLGQGPQFIFQYYEKEERGRGNFPDRFSARQFPNYSSELNVNALLLGDSALYLCASSPADRAYEQYFGPGTRLTVT.

This clonotype turned up a few times. This chain joins TRBV7-2 and TRBJ2-1; D tentatively reads TRBD1 or TRBD2 (5 bases each). The V end was cut by 2 bases, the J end by 6 bases, with 17 bases between. The CDR3 has 16 amino acids. Germline lookup yields CDR1 SGHTA and CDR2 FQGNSA. The CDR3 region is CASSLWGEGIRNEQFF. The CDR3 DNA reads as TGTGCCAGCAGCTTATGGGGAGAGGGGATTCGCAATGAGCAGTTCTTC. Combining the CDR3 with reference TRBV7-2 and TRBJ2-1 gives the whole variable domain GAGVSQSPSNKVTEKGKDVELRCDPISGHTALYWYRQSLGQGLEFLIYFQGNSAPDKSGLPSDRFSAERTGGSVSTLTIQRTQQEDSAVYLCASSLWGEGIRNEQFFGPGTRLTVL.

This chain uses TRBV7-2 with TRBJ2-3; TRBD2 agrees at 10 bases. The germline V gene encodes CDR1 SGHTA and CDR2 FQGNSA. J lost 2 bases, V lost 3 bases, and 5 bases had no gene match. The CDR3 is made up of 16 amino acids. The CDR3 DNA reads as TGTGCCAGCAGCTTGGCCACTAGCGGGATCACAGATACGCAGTATTTT. Protein product: CASSLATSGITDTQYF.

This clonotype was seen only once. The chain uses TRBV20-1 and TRBJ1-4; D perhaps matches TRBD1 (6 bases). The CDR3 extends over 13 amino acids. V was trimmed by 6 bases and J by 3 bases, leaving 11 bases between them. Germline-derived CDR1 and CDR2 are DFQATT and SNEGSKA (reference sequence). The chain's CDR3 is CSATRGPNEKLFF. The CDR3 bases are TGCAGTGCAACACGGGGGCCTAATGAAAAACTGTTTTTT.

This clonotype was seen many times. J is TRBJ2-1 and V is TRBV20-1; no firm D call. V lost 4 bases and J lost 8, with 15 bases in between. Germline V gives CDR1 DFQATT, CDR2 SNEGSKA (reference sequence). The CDR3 extends over 13 amino acids. The CDR3 DNA follows: TGCAGTGCTAAACCAAATGGAGTTTATGAGCAGTTCTTC. It is translated as CSAKPNGVYEQFF.

This chain connects TRBV7-9 to TRBJ1-5; D is ambiguous. Trimming shortened V by 1 base and J by 7 bases, and 11 bases separated the two germline ends. Germline V lookup: CDR1 SEHNR, CDR2 FQNEAQ (reference sequence). The length of the CDR3 is 14 residues. The CDR3: CASSLGPQFQPQHF. CDR3 sequence (DNA): TGTGCCAGCAGCTTAGGTCCACAGTTCCAGCCCCAGCATTTT.

V usage is TRBV9 and J usage is TRBJ2-3; 15 nucleotides line up with TRBD2. With V trimmed by 0 bases and J by 4 bases, 6 bases remained unmatched. Germline values: CDR1 SGDLS, CDR2 YYNGEE. The CDR3 is 18 amino acids. The CDR3 region is CASSVGRTSGGAADTQYF. Written as DNA, the CDR3 is TGTGCCAGCAGCGTAGGTAGGACTAGCGGGGGGGCTGCAGATACGCAGTATTTT.

V gene TRBV6-5 combines with J gene TRBJ2-5, with 9 bases that match TRBD2. CDR1 MNHEY and CDR2 SVGAGI come from the germline V gene. The length of the CDR3 is 15 residues. V gave up 4 bases and J gave up 5 bases; unmatched junction bases: 8. CDR3 residues: CASSSARGGMETQYF. The CDR3 DNA reads as TGTGCCAGCAGTTCGGCGCGGGGGGGGATGGAGACCCAGTACTTC.

The chain carries TRBV6-5 and TRBJ2-1; 7 bases agree with TRBD2. The CDR3 loop spans 16 amino acids. Trimming removed 0 bases from V and 2 bases from J; junction bases left unmatched: 4. Germline assignment: CDR1 MNHEY and CDR2 SVGAGI. This CDR3 reads CASSYSASGAYNEQFF. Here the CDR3 DNA reads TGTGCCAGCAGTTACTCGGCAAGCGGGGCCTACAATGAGCAGTTCTTC.

This clonotype was counted a single time. This sequence may be a read error, since a much larger clone differs from it by one base. This sequence joins TRBV6-5 and TRBJ2-7; 10 nucleotides agree with TRBD1. The CDR3 runs 14 residues. Looked up from germline, CDR1 is MNHEY and CDR2 is SVGAGI. Trimming at V came to 2 bases and at J to 5 bases, leaving 3 bases not matched to a gene. Written as DNA, the CDR3 is TGTGCCAGCAGTTACGGGACAGGGGCCCACGAGCAGTACTTC. Translation gives CASSYGTGAHEQYF.

The chain combines TRBV3-1 with TRBJ2-3; D gene ambiguous. Trimming shortened V by 2 bases and J by 7 bases, and 13 bases separated the two germline ends. Germline CDR1 reads LGHDT; CDR2 reads YNNKEL (reference sequence). The CDR3 contains 14 residues. CDR3 loop: CASSQRIPRNTQYF. CDR3 DNA sequence: TGTGCCAGCAGCCAAAGGATCCCGCGCAATACGCAGTATTTT.

This clonotype was observed a handful of times. CDR3 region: CASSVRQGGEQFF. The CDR3 DNA is TGTGCCAGCAGCGTGAGACAGGGCGGTGAGCAGTTCTTC. The rearrangement links TRBV7-2 to TRBJ2-1; TRBD1 aligns across 7 bases. CDR1 is SGHTA and CDR2 is FQGNSA in the germline V gene. The CDR3 spans 13 residues. V shed 5 bases and J 9 bases; nucleotides not matched to a gene: 7.

This clonotype was recorded a few times. V and J are TRBV4-3 and TRBJ1-4; weak D call: TRBD1 (5 bases). The V gene's germline CDR1 is LGHNA and CDR2 YSLEER. Deletions cut 0 bases from V and 4 bases from J, with 12 bases between. The CDR3 length is 16 residues. CDR3: CASSQDLRGRNEKLFF. In DNA form, the CDR3 reads TGCGCCAGCAGCCAAGATCTAAGGGGCCGTAATGAAAAACTGTTTTTT.

The rearrangement links TRBV7-9 to TRBJ2-7; no clear D gene. The CDR3 has 14 residues. Looked up from germline, CDR1 is SEHNR and CDR2 is FQNEAQ (reference sequence). V was clipped by 2 bases and J by 2 bases, with 10 bases between them. In DNA form, the CDR3 reads TGTGCCAGCAGCTTAAATCCCGACACCTACGAGCAGTACTTC. This codes for CASSLNPDTYEQYF.

The chain has TRBV29-1 and TRBJ2-1, with D unresolved. Trimming cost V 7 bases and J 0 bases, with 13 bases left between them. CDR1 SQVTM and CDR2 ANQGSEA come from the germline V gene. The CDR3 length is 14 residues. The CDR3: CSAQPPSSYNEQFF. The CDR3 DNA is TGCAGCGCGCAACCCCCGAGCTCCTACAATGAGCAGTTCTTC.

This chain links TRBV4-1 with TRBJ2-3; 16 positions agree with TRBD2. The CDR3 sequence is 16 residues long. The germline CDR1 and CDR2 sequences are MGHRA and YSYEKL. After removal of 6 bases from V and 6 bases from J, the junction contained 6 bases not matched to a gene. DNA of the CDR3: TGCGCCAGCAGACTAGGGACTAGCGGGGGGGTCGATACGCAGTATTTT. Encoded protein: CASRLGTSGGVDTQYF.

This clonotype was seen only a few times. The chain carries TRBV28 and TRBJ2-1; D possibly matches TRBD1 or TRBD2 (5 bases each). From germline, CDR1 is MDHEN and CDR2 SYDVKM. This CDR3 is built from 14 residues. Trimming stripped 6 bases from V and 4 bases from J, with 13 bases between. DNA for the CDR3: TGTGCCAGCAGACCCGGGACGGTTTACAATGAGCAGTTCTTC. Protein sequence: CASRPGTVYNEQFF.

As concerns this clonotype: An end of the junction differs from the germline gene, which may be a read error. V usage is TRBV29-1 and J usage is TRBJ2-2, with TRBD1 matching 8 bases. Germline loops: CDR1 SQVTM, CDR2 ANQGSEA. This CDR3 is built from 13 residues. In DNA, the CDR3 is TGCAGCGTTGTCTGGACAGGGACCGAGGAGCTGTTTTTT. Protein sequence: CSVVWTGTEELFF.

V usage is TRBV6-2 or TRBV6-3 and J usage is TRBJ2-5, with D perhaps matching TRBD1 or TRBD2 (5 bases each). Germline CDR1 is MNHEY and CDR2 is SVGEGT. This CDR3 region has 13 residues. Trimming pared 8 bases from V and 0 bases from J, leaving 10 bases between. The CDR3 loop reads CASLRGHQETQYF. The CDR3 nucleotides are TGTGCCAGCCTACGGGGCCACCAAGAGACCCAGTACTTC.